A selection of T cell receptor beta chains follows, all from one sample in a study of cytomegalovirus exposure and HLA in healthy donors. Profiled with immunoSEQ multiplex PCR; TCRdb holds only in-frame clones, not every one. Counted here are about 130,000 clones, approximately 80% occurring once; the ten biggest clones make up around 3.6%. Sequencing used PBMCs. These TCRs come from a male donor in good health and CMV-seronegative. Each CDR3 is given with its conserved first and last residue. The D gene is left open where the match is weak. Not all rows give a size; the values are once, few, many and, for expanded clones, a class.

DNA,CDR3,J,V,size,D
TGTGCCAGTAGTCCCCTAGAGGGTAGCTCCTACGAGCAGTACTTC,CASSPLEGSSYEQYF,TRBJ2-7,TRBV19,-,-
TGCGCCAGCAGCGTGGCAGGGAAAGAGACCCAGTACTTC,CASSVAGKETQYF,TRBJ2-5,TRBV5-1,-,-
TGCGCCAGCAGCTTCGGGACAGGGCCCGACAATGAGCAGTTCTTC,CASSFGTGPDNEQFF,TRBJ2-1,TRBV5-1,-,TRBD1
TGTGCCACCCCACGGGACAGGGTAGGGGCTAGGGGATTTTCTAACTATGGCTACACCTTC,CATPRDRVGARGFSNYGYTF,TRBJ1-2,TRBV28,-,TRBD1
TGCGCCAGCAGCCAAGAGACAGGGACCTACGAGCAGTACTTC,CASSQETGTYEQYF,TRBJ2-7,TRBV4-3,-,TRBD1
TGTTCCAGCAGCTTAGATCGCGAGCAGTACTTC,CSSSLDREQYF,TRBJ2-7,TRBV7-9,-,-
TGCGCCAGCAGCCTGGAACTAGCGGGAGGGGCATTGCAAGAGACCCAGTACTTC,CASSLELAGGALQETQYF,TRBJ2-5,TRBV23-1,-,TRBD2
TGTGCCAGCAGTTTATGGGGACGGGGGGGGAGCAATCAGCCCCAGCATTTT,CASSLWGRGGSNQPQHF,TRBJ1-5,TRBV27,-,-
TGCGCCAGCAGCTTGCGGGGGGGCCGAGGGAACACCGGGGAGCTGTTTTTT,CASSLRGGRGNTGELFF,TRBJ2-2,TRBV5-1,once,TRBD2
TGTGCCAGCAGTTTAGGTTTGGACAGGGGCGGGGGCTACACCTTC,CASSLGLDRGGGYTF,TRBJ1-2,TRBV27,-,TRBD1
TGTGCCAGTAGTATGGGGACATTAATGAACACTGAAGCTTTCTTT,CASSMGTLMNTEAFF,TRBJ1-1,TRBV19,-,-
TGTGCCAGCAGCTTAGGCGCGCTACTCAAAAACTATGGCTACACCTTC,CASSLGALLKNYGYTF,TRBJ1-2,TRBV11-2,-,-
TGCAGCGTTGACAGGGGCTATGGCTACACCTTC,CSVDRGYGYTF,TRBJ1-2,TRBV29-1,-,-
TGTGCCAGCAGCTTAAGAACAGGGATAGGCGATGAGCAGTTCTTC,CASSLRTGIGDEQFF,TRBJ2-1,TRBV7-9,few,-
TGTGCCAGCAGTTACTCGACAGGGAAGCGCCAAGAGACCCAGTACTTC,CASSYSTGKRQETQYF,TRBJ2-5,TRBV6-5,-,TRBD1
TGCGCCAGCAGTCAATCTTCAGGGCTAGATGGCTACACCTTC,CASSQSSGLDGYTF,TRBJ1-2,TRBV23-1,-,-
TGTGCCATCAGTGATCCCGGAGGAGGGGGGGACTATGGCTACACCTTC,CAISDPGGGGDYGYTF,TRBJ1-2,TRBV10-3,-,-
TGTGCCAGTACCGCGGGGGGGGGCCTCAATGAAAAACTGTTTTTT,CASTAGGGLNEKLFF,TRBJ1-4,TRBV19,-,-
TGTGCCAGTAGTTTCGGGGGTTGGACTGAAGCTTTCTTT,CASSFGGWTEAFF,TRBJ1-1,TRBV19,-,-
TGTGCCAGTAGTATCACGGGAATAGGGGCCAACGTCCTGACTTTC,CASSITGIGANVLTF,TRBJ2-6,TRBV19,-,-
TGTGCCAGCTCACATCCGGGCACAGATACGCAGTATTTT,CASSHPGTDTQYF,TRBJ2-3,TRBV18,-,-
TGTGCCAGCAGTTGGGGGGAGGGGACCGGGGCCAACGTCCTGACTTTC,CASSWGEGTGANVLTF,TRBJ2-6,TRBV11-2,-,TRBD2
TGTGCCAGCAGTCCGGGACAGGGTAGCTCCTACGAGCAGTACTTC,CASSPGQGSSYEQYF,TRBJ2-7,TRBV27,-,TRBD1
TGTGCCAGTAGTGGAGGGACAGGGGATCTCTACGAGCAGTACTTC,CASSGGTGDLYEQYF,TRBJ2-7,TRBV19,-,TRBD1
TGTGCCAGCAGCTCTAGCGGAGGATCCTACGAGCAGTACTTC,CASSSSGGSYEQYF,TRBJ2-7,TRBV6-6,-,TRBD2
TGTGCCACCAAAGGTTGGCCGGGAGGGCCGAGCTCTGGGGCCAACGTCCTGACTTTC,CATKGWPGGPSSGANVLTF,TRBJ2-6,TRBV15,-,TRBD2
TGTGCCACGGGCGCGGGAGCCCGGGACGAGCAGTACTTC,CATGAGARDEQYF,TRBJ2-7,TRBV28,-,TRBD2
TGCAGCGTAGACTACGGGAGAGGGAATGAGCAGTTCTTC,CSVDYGRGNEQFF,TRBJ2-1,TRBV29-1,-,-
TGTGCCAGCAGCTTAACGGAGGGGAGGGAGCAGTACTTC,CASSLTEGREQYF,TRBJ2-7,TRBV7-3,-,-
TGTGCCAGCAGTGAATTGGGCCAGGGCCGGGGCTACACCTTC,CASSELGQGRGYTF,TRBJ1-2,TRBV25-1,-,-
TGTGCCAGCAGTGAGAGGACAGGGTGGTCCTACGAGCAGTACTTC,CASSERTGWSYEQYF,TRBJ2-7,TRBV6-1,-,TRBD1
TGTGCCAGCAGTTTCTCTTCTTATGGCTACACCTTC,CASSFSSYGYTF,TRBJ1-2,TRBV28,-,-
TGTGCTAGCAGCTTAGCGTCCCAGGGGAGCCTGTTTTTT,CASSLASQGSLFF,TRBJ2-2,TRBV7-7,-,-
TGTGCCAGTAGTATTTTAGGGGTTTCCGGGACATCCCCCGGCAACGAGCAGTACTTC,CASSILGVSGTSPGNEQYF,TRBJ2-7,TRBV19,-,-
TGTGCCAGCAATTCACCTAGGGGGAACACTGAAGCTTTCTTT,CASNSPRGNTEAFF,TRBJ1-1,TRBV6-1,-,-
TGTGCCAGCAGCCCTCGCAGGGTTTCTGGAAACACCATATATTTT,CASSPRRVSGNTIYF,TRBJ1-3,TRBV9,-,-
TGTGCCAGCAGAAAGCAACAGGGATATCCGACAGATACGCAGTATTTT,CASRKQQGYPTDTQYF,TRBJ2-3,TRBV7-9,-,-
TGTGCCATCAGTACAGACAGGGGCCGCTCCTACGAGCAGTACTTC,CAISTDRGRSYEQYF,TRBJ2-7,TRBV10-3,-,TRBD1
TGTGCCAGCAGCGCCGGGACTAGCGGGAGGACCGACATAGCCAAAAACATTCAGTACTTC,CASSAGTSGRTDIAKNIQYF,TRBJ2-4,TRBV27,-,TRBD2
TGTGCCAGCAGCCCCCGCTCCGGGACTATAAGCCCCTACGAGCAGTACTTC,CASSPRSGTISPYEQYF,TRBJ2-7,TRBV7-2,-,TRBD2
TGTGCCAGCAGGACCGGGACTAGCGGTTCCTACAATGAGCAGTTCTTC,CASRTGTSGSYNEQFF,TRBJ2-1,TRBV5-5,-,TRBD2
TGTGCCAGCAGCTCCCCCCGTTACGAGCAGTACTTC,CASSSPRYEQYF,TRBJ2-7,TRBV11-2,few,-
TGTGCCAGCAGCTTAATCGGAGGCCCGAACTTGAACTATGGCTACACCTTC,CASSLIGGPNLNYGYTF,TRBJ1-2,TRBV11-2,-,-
TGTGCCAGCAGCTTAGATGCGGGGGTCCAAGAGACCCAGTACTTC,CASSLDAGVQETQYF,TRBJ2-5,TRBV11-1,-,TRBD2
TGTGCCAGTAGTATTCCTGGCGGTCGCACAGATACGCAGTATTTT,CASSIPGGRTDTQYF,TRBJ2-3,TRBV19,-,-
TGTGCCAGCAGTTACGAAGGTGAGGGGGCCTATGGCTACACCTTC,CASSYEGEGAYGYTF,TRBJ1-2,TRBV6-5,-,TRBD1